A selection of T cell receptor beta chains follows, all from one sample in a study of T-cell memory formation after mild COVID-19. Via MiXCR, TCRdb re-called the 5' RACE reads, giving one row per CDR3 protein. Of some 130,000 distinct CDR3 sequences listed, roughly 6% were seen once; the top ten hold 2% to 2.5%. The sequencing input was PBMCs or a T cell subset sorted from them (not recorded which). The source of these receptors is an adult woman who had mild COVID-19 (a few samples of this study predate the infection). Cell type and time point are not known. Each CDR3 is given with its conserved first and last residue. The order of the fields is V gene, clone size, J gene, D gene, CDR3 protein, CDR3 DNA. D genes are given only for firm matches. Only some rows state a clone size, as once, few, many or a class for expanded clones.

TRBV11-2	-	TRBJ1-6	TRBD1	CASSLQGAVGNSPLHF	TGTGCCAGCAGCTTACAGGGGGCAGTGGGCAATTCACCCCTCCACTTT
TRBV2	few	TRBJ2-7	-	CASSEALGGEQYF	TGTGCCAGCAGTGAAGCGCTTGGCGGGGAGCAGTACTTC
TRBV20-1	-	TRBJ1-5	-	CSARSGNSNQPQHF	TGCAGTGCTAGGTCAGGGAATAGCAATCAGCCCCAGCATTTT
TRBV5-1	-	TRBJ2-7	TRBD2	CASSGGLNSYEQYF	TGCGCCAGCAGCGGGGGACTAAATTCCTACGAGCAGTACTTC
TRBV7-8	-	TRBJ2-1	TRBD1	CASSWTGPNEQFF	TGTGCCAGCAGCTGGACAGGACCTAATGAGCAGTTCTTC
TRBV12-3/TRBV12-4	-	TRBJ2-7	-	CASSLGRTRLGYEQYF	TGTGCCAGCAGTTTAGGGAGGACCCGGTTGGGCTACGAGCAGTACTTC
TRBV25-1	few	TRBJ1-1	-	CASSAPLGEGGNTEAFF	TGTGCCAGCAGTGCTCCGCTAGGAGAGGGAGGGAACACTGAAGCTTTCTTT
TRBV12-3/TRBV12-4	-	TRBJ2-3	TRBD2	CASSHAQLAGYADTQYF	TGTGCCAGCAGTCATGCCCAACTAGCGGGGTATGCAGATACGCAGTATTTT
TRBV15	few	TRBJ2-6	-	CATSRDRVSGANVLTF	TGTGCCACCAGCAGAGACAGGGTCTCTGGGGCCAACGTCCTGACTTTC
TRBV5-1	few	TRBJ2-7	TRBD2	CASSSSGTRDEQYF	TGCGCCAGCAGCTCGTCTGGGACTAGAGACGAGCAGTACTTC